The 14 T cell receptor beta chains presented below share a single source sample, sequenced in a study of blood T cell repertoires in COVID-19 (dated by TCRdb to 2019 to 2021). Library generation was performed with the immunoSEQ multiplex PCR assay. As stored in TCRdb, this immuneACCESS dataset retains in-frame rearrangements with V and J assigned. A fraction of the clones does not appear; measured against another copy, unresolved V genes explain less than half of the discrepancy, and the remainder lacks a known reason. This sample has approximately 490,000 clones in its table, and about nine tenths of those were observed once. The top ten hold roughly 0.7% of the sample. Sequences were obtained from PBMCs or T cells enriched from blood (not recorded which). All receptors come from a woman in her late teens or twenties who had recovered from COVID-19.

The genes are TRBV5-4 and TRBJ1-1, with D possibly being TRBD1 (5 bases). The CDR3 extends over 16 amino acids. CDR1 and CDR2 (germline): SGHNT, YYREEE (reference sequence). Trimming stripped 0 bases from V and 4 bases from J, with 16 bases between. In DNA, the CDR3 is TGTGCCAGCAGCTTGGACCCGGGAGGGGTCCGCACTGAAGCTTTCTTT. Translating gives CASSLDPGGVRTEAFF.

This clone was observed a handful of times. The chain employs TRBV3-1 (or the pseudogene TRBV3-2) and TRBJ1-2; D is ambiguous. This CDR3 spans 14 amino acids. V gave up 0 bases and J gave up 4 bases, with 9 bases separating them. The germline CDR1 and CDR2 sequences are LGHDT and YNNKEL (reference sequence). The CDR3 is CASSQDFSGYGYTF. CDR3 nucleotides: TGTGCCAGCAGCCAAGATTTCTCGGGCTATGGCTACACCTTC.

V and J are TRBV5-1 and TRBJ1-6; D is undetermined. V shed 2 bases and J shed 5 bases, with 8 bases lying between them. Germline V gives CDR1 SGHRS, CDR2 YFSETQ. The CDR3 sequence is 14 residues long. The CDR3 spells CASSLWSDNSPLHF. The CDR3 region has the DNA TGCGCCAGCAGCTTATGGTCAGATAATTCACCCCTCCACTTT.

Written as DNA, the CDR3 is TGTGCCAGCAGCTATCGAGTATTTCCTAATTCACCCCTCCACTTT. Its protein product is CASSYRVFPNSPLHF. The J gene is TRBJ1-6, the V gene TRBV11-2; D unclear. Trimming left V 4 bases short and J 6 bases short, with 13 bases between. The CDR3 has 15 amino acids. Germline V gene sequence: CDR1 SGHAT, CDR2 FQNNGV.

This chain links TRBV13 with TRBJ2-5; D perhaps matches TRBD1 (6 bases). Germline CDR1 PRHDT, CDR2 FYEKMQ (reference sequence). V lost 2 bases to trimming and J lost 4 bases, with 11 bases between them. This CDR3 contains 14 residues. The chain's CDR3 is CASSLRTVGETQYF. The DNA of the CDR3 is TGTGCCAGCAGCTTAAGGACAGTCGGAGAGACCCAGTACTTC.

This clone was recorded only once. J is TRBJ1-4 and V is TRBV28; D is perhaps TRBD1 (6 bases). The V and J ends lost 6 bases and 2 bases respectively, with 10 bases between them. The CDR3 length is 14 residues. Germline CDR1 is MDHEN and CDR2 is SYDVKM. The CDR3 spells CASSIRGTNEKLFF. CDR3 in DNA: TGTGCCAGCAGCATCAGGGGTACTAATGAAAAACTGTTTTTT.

The DNA for the CDR3 is TGCGCCAGCAGCCAGTCCGGGACAGGTAGTTATGGCTACACCTTC. The encoded protein is CASSQSGTGSYGYTF. The chain is built from TRBV4-1 and TRBJ1-2; 8 nucleotides line up with TRBD1. Germline values: CDR1 MGHRA, CDR2 YSYEKL. The V and J ends lost 3 bases and 5 bases, in that order; junction bases with no gene match: 8. This CDR3 is 15 amino acids long.

V usage is TRBV2 and J usage is TRBJ1-3; 7 bases line up with TRBD1. From germline, CDR1 is SNHLY and CDR2 FYNNEI. After removal of 8 bases from V and 2 bases from J, the junction contained 9 bases not matched to a gene. CDR3 length: 15 amino acids. The CDR3 sequence: CASGLNRGPGNTIYF. CDR3 nucleotides: TGTGCCAGCGGTCTCAACAGGGGTCCTGGAAACACCATATATTTT.

The J gene is TRBJ2-7, the V gene TRBV30, with 9 bases that match TRBD2. The trim removed 3 bases at V and 3 bases at J, leaving 6 bases unmatched. The germline CDR1 and CDR2 sequences are GTSNPN and SVGIG (reference sequence). This CDR3 contains 14 residues. The CDR3 here is CAWRQIAGDYEQYF. The CDR3 coding sequence is TGTGCCTGGAGACAGATAGCGGGGGACTACGAGCAGTACTTC.

Note on this clone: Other DNA sequences in this sample translate to the same CDR3. The chain carries TRBV5-1 and TRBJ2-5; D uncertain. The CDR3 loop spans 11 amino acids. Germline CDR1 reads SGHRS; CDR2 reads YFSETQ. Trimming pared 1 base from V and 5 bases from J, leaving 3 bases between. CDR3 sequence reads: CASSLSETQYF. CDR3 nucleotides: TGCGCCAGCAGCTTGTCGGAGACCCAGTACTTC.

The chain uses TRBV28 and TRBJ2-5; D is ambiguous. The CDR3 is 13 amino acids. Germline CDR1 and CDR2: MDHEN and SYDVKM. The V gene lost 10 bases and the J gene lost 4 bases, with 16 bases spanning the gap. The CDR3 DNA sequence: TGTGCCACCTGTCCCCGGAAGCGAGAGACCCAGTACTTC. Its translation is CATCPRKRETQYF.

V and J are TRBV12-5 and TRBJ2-2; TRBD1 matches at 10 bases. This CDR3 is 17 amino acids long. With V trimmed by 2 bases and J by 5 bases, 8 bases remained unmatched. CDR1 and CDR2 from the germline V gene are LGHNT and FRNRAP. The CDR3 reads CASGLLPTGGITGELFF. The DNA of the CDR3 is TGTGCTAGTGGTTTGCTTCCGACAGGGGGCATAACCGGGGAGCTGTTTTTT.

V is TRBV19 and J is TRBJ2-5, with a weak D call TRBD1 (7 bases). This CDR3 has 15 residues. V was shortened by 3 bases and J by 2 bases, with 13 bases between the two germline ends. The germline V gene encodes CDR1 LNHDA and CDR2 SQIVND (reference sequence). The CDR3 reads CASSIGGTAQETQYF. The CDR3 DNA is TGTGCCAGTAGTATTGGGGGGACAGCACAAGAGACCCAGTACTTC. Full variable domain (rest looked up from reference TRBV19 and TRBJ2-5): DGGITQSPKYLFRKEGQNVTLSCEQNLNHDAMYWYRQDPGQGLRLIYYSQIVNDFQKGDIAEGYSVSREKKESFPLTVTSAQKNPTAFYLCASSIGGTAQETQYFGPGTRLLVL.

The V call is TRBV5-5, the J call TRBJ1-3; D gene ambiguous. This CDR3 has 16 amino acids. Germline V gives CDR1 SGHKS, CDR2 YYEKEE (reference sequence). V lost 0 bases and J 4 bases, leaving 14 bases between the germline ends. The CDR3 region is CASSLGPDLTGNTIYF. Written as DNA, the CDR3 is TGTGCCAGCAGCTTGGGACCCGACTTGACCGGAAACACCATATATTTT.